The rows below give T cell receptor beta chains drawn from one sample of a study of blood T cell repertoires in COVID-19. Only in-frame clones appear in the TCRdb table, and some are missing; sequencing was by immunoSEQ multiplex PCR. The sample shows some 400,000 clones, around 84% of them seen only once. Input material: peripheral blood. These TCRs come from a human donor in a cohort sampled during active COVID-19. Each CDR3 is given with its conserved first and last residue. D genes are given only for firm matches. Size values are once, few and many counts, or a class for expanded clones, and some rows have none.

TRBJ1-6,TRBV30,NA,TRBD1,CAWSGQGNLYNSPLHF,TGTGCCTGGAGCGGACAGGGGAATCTCTATAATTCACCCCTCCACTTT
TRBJ1-2,TRBV3-1/TRBV3-2,NA,NA,CASSQGGECTF,TGTGCCAGCAGCCAAGGTGGGGAGTGCACCTTC
TRBJ2-1,TRBV2,NA,NA,CASSEGPGSYNEQFF,TGTGCCAGCAGTGAAGGCCCCGGGAGCTACAATGAGCAGTTCTTC
TRBJ2-4,TRBV11-2,NA,TRBD1,CASSLTGGANIQYF,TGTGCCAGCAGCCTGACAGGGGGCGCAAACATTCAGTACTTC
TRBJ2-1,TRBV11-2,NA,TRBD1,CASSPPGTGIGMKQFF,TGTGCCAGCAGCCCCCCCGGGACAGGGATAGGTATGAAACAGTTCTTC
TRBJ1-2,TRBV19,NA,TRBD1,CASRPGGWGYTF,TGTGCCAGTAGACCAGGGGGCTGGGGCTACACCTTC
TRBJ1-4,TRBV6-5,NA,TRBD1,CASSTGQGSNEKLFF,TGTGCCAGCAGTACCGGACAGGGATCTAATGAAAAACTGTTTTTT
TRBJ2-7,TRBV4-1,many,NA,CASSSPGGNYEQYF,TGCGCCAGCAGCAGCCCCGGCGGGAACTACGAGCAGTACTTC
TRBJ1-2,TRBV30,NA,TRBD1,CAYFPGGQRGYTF,TGTGCCTACTTCCCAGGGGGTCAAAGGGGCTACACCTTC
TRBJ2-1,TRBV20-1,NA,NA,CSASYEQFF,TGCAGTGCTAGCTATGAGCAGTTCTTC
TRBJ1-4,TRBV4-1,NA,NA,CASSQKGVRLEKLFF,TGCGCCAGCAGCCAGAAAGGGGTTCGACTTGAAAAACTGTTTTTT
TRBJ2-7,TRBV18,NA,TRBD2,CASSPRLGTSGPYEQYF,TGTGCCAGCTCACCAAGGCTCGGGACTAGCGGCCCCTACGAGCAGTACTTC
TRBJ2-7,TRBV6-5,NA,TRBD1,CASSYSTRTGAGEQYF,TGTGCCAGCAGTTACTCGACTCGGACAGGGGCAGGGGAGCAGTACTTC
TRBJ1-4,TRBV19,once,TRBD1,CASSLGQVPTNEKLFF,TGTGCCAGTAGTCTAGGACAGGTTCCAACTAATGAAAAACTGTTTTTT
TRBJ2-3,TRBV7-9,NA,NA,CASSPPAGAGGTQYF,TGTGCCAGCAGCCCCCCGGCGGGGGCCGGGGGTACGCAGTATTTT
TRBJ2-2,TRBV27,NA,TRBD2,CASSLGLAGDLNTGELFF,TGTGCCAGCAGTTTGGGACTAGCGGGGGATTTAAACACCGGGGAGCTGTTTTTT
TRBJ1-2,TRBV15,NA,TRBD1,CATSRDTDRVGGYTF,TGTGCCACCAGCAGGGACACGGACAGGGTTGGTGGCTACACCTTC
TRBJ2-3,TRBV5-5,once,TRBD2,CASSLTSGITDTQYF,TGTGCCAGCAGCTTGACTAGCGGGATTACAGATACGCAGTATTTT
TRBJ2-7,TRBV13,once,TRBD2,CASSSDSGSSYEQYF,TGTGCCAGCAGCTCGGATAGCGGGAGCTCCTACGAGCAGTACTTC
TRBJ2-7,TRBV30,NA,NA,CAWSVNQGYEQYF,TGTGCCTGGAGTGTAAACCAGGGCTACGAGCAGTACTTC
TRBJ2-3,TRBV7-2,NA,TRBD2,CASSLVSGSGGADTQYF,TGTGCCAGCAGCTTAGTTTCCGGTAGCGGGGGCGCAGATACGCAGTATTTT
TRBJ1-2,TRBV9,NA,NA,CASSVGGRYGYTF,TGTGCCAGCAGCGTGGGGGGTCGCTATGGCTACACCTTC
TRBJ1-1,TRBV19,NA,TRBD1,CASSRGGWNTEAFF,TGTGCCAGTAGCCGAGGGGGCTGGAACACTGAAGCTTTCTTT
TRBJ2-1,TRBV7-8,NA,NA,CASSLVFSGQTYNEQFF,TGTGCCAGCAGCTTAGTGTTCTCAGGACAGACCTACAATGAGCAGTTCTTC
TRBJ2-6,TRBV7-3,NA,NA,CASSLNALEGANVLTF,TGTGCCAGCAGCTTAAACGCCCTGGAGGGGGCCAACGTCCTGACTTTC
TRBJ2-7,TRBV2,NA,TRBD1,CASRRDRGNEQYF,TGTGCCAGCAGACGGGACAGGGGAAACGAGCAGTACTTC
TRBJ1-5,TRBV5-1,NA,NA,CASSLEGRGQPQHF,TGCGCCAGCAGCTTGGAAGGTAGGGGGCAGCCCCAGCATTTT
TRBJ2-7,TRBV21-1,NA,NA,CASSTHAREQYF,TGTGCCAGCAGCACCCACGCCCGGGAGCAGTACTTC
TRBJ2-3,TRBV7-3,NA,TRBD1,CASSSGPGQGGSAQYF,TGTGCCAGCAGCTCGGGACCGGGACAGGGTGGTTCTGCGCAGTATTTT
TRBJ2-5,TRBV6-6,NA,TRBD1,CASSYWDRVVQETQYF,TGTGCCAGCAGTTACTGGGACAGGGTCGTCCAAGAGACCCAGTACTTC
TRBJ2-2,TRBV19,NA,NA,CASSSRIAANTGELFF,TGTGCCAGTAGTTCTCGTATAGCCGCGAACACCGGGGAGCTGTTTTTT
TRBJ2-5,TRBV4-1,NA,NA,CASSQDRKKETQYF,TGCGCCAGCAGCCAAGACAGAAAAAAAGAGACCCAGTACTTC
TRBJ2-1,TRBV5-4,NA,NA,CASSLAVEGLYNEQFF,TGTGCCAGCAGCTTGGCAGTCGAGGGACTCTACAATGAGCAGTTCTTC
TRBJ1-4,TRBV9,NA,NA,CASSARQTTNEKLFF,TGTGCCAGCAGCGCCAGACAGACGACTAATGAAAAACTGTTTTTT
TRBJ1-6,TRBV28,NA,TRBD1,CASSSGGSPLHF,TGTGCCAGCAGCTCAGGGGGATCACCCCTCCACTTT
TRBJ2-3,TRBV3-1/TRBV3-2,NA,TRBD2,CASSDLGLAGTDTQYF,TGTGCCAGCAGCGACCTCGGACTAGCGGGGACAGATACGCAGTATTTT
TRBJ1-5,TRBV28,NA,NA,CASSFGQGNQPQHF,TGTGCCAGCAGTTTCGGGCAGGGTAATCAGCCCCAGCATTTT
TRBJ2-1,TRBV11-2,NA,TRBD2,CASSDGLVKDEQFF,TGTGCCAGCAGCGACGGACTAGTTAAGGATGAGCAGTTCTTC
TRBJ1-5,TRBV4-1,NA,NA,CASSQGQINQPQHF,TGCGCCAGCAGCCAAGGACAGATCAATCAGCCCCAGCATTTT
TRBJ1-6,TRBV4-1,NA,NA,CASSQGRSSYNSPLHF,TGCGCCAGCAGCCAGGGGAGGAGCTCCTATAATTCACCCCTCCACTTT
TRBJ2-7,TRBV5-6,NA,NA,CASSFRDFPYEQYF,TGTGCCAGCAGCTTCCGGGACTTTCCTTACGAGCAGTACTTC
TRBJ2-2,TRBV11-3,once,NA,CASSGIIPGELFF,TGTGCCAGCAGCGGCATCATTCCCGGGGAGCTGTTTTTT
TRBJ2-1,TRBV5-8,NA,TRBD1,CASSLEGAAYNEQFF,TGTGCCAGCAGCTTGGAGGGGGCAGCCTACAATGAGCAGTTCTTC
TRBJ2-1,TRBV29-1,NA,TRBD1,CSVIGTGAGEQFF,TGCAGCGTTATCGGGACAGGGGCCGGTGAGCAGTTCTTC
TRBJ2-1,TRBV10-3,NA,TRBD2,CAISELAGGTYNEQFF,TGTGCCATCAGTGAACTAGCGGGAGGGACTTACAATGAGCAGTTCTTC
TRBJ1-1,TRBV12-3/TRBV12-4,NA,NA,CASSLSGGEAFF,TGTGCCAGCAGTTTATCGGGGGGTGAAGCTTTCTTT
TRBJ2-7,TRBV20-1,NA,NA,CSASKPGSTYEQYF,TGCAGTGCTAGTAAACCCGGGAGTACCTACGAGCAGTACTTC
TRBJ2-3,TRBV3-1/TRBV3-2,NA,TRBD2,CASSQDLERLAGALTDTQYF,TGTGCCAGCAGCCAAGATCTCGAGAGGCTAGCGGGGGCCCTCACAGATACGCAGTATTTT
TRBJ1-1,TRBV6-5,once,NA,CATRENMNTEAFF,TGTGCCACCCGGGAGAACATGAACACTGAAGCTTTCTTT
TRBJ1-3,TRBV3-1/TRBV3-2,NA,NA,CASSPVGDSGNTIYF,TGTGCCAGCAGCCCGGTCGGTGACTCTGGAAACACCATATATTTT
TRBJ2-3,TRBV12-1,NA,NA,CASSLLAGNTDTQYF,TGTGCCAGCAGCTTATTAGCGGGGAACACAGATACGCAGTATTTT
TRBJ2-5,TRBV19,NA,TRBD1,CASNRDRGQETQYF,TGTGCCAGCAACCGGGACAGGGGACAAGAGACCCAGTACTTC
TRBJ2-3,TRBV9,NA,TRBD2,CASSPGGYTDTQYF,TGTGCCAGCAGCCCCGGGGGGTACACAGATACGCAGTATTTT
TRBJ2-2,TRBV13,NA,NA,CASSFVVTGGELFF,TGTGCCAGCAGCTTCGTCGTGACGGGCGGGGAGCTGTTTTTT
TRBJ1-1,TRBV2,NA,TRBD1,CASRADRGNTEAFF,TGTGCCAGCAGAGCCGACAGGGGGAACACTGAAGCTTTCTTT
TRBJ2-7,TRBV29-1,NA,TRBD1,CSGWDRGTYEQYF,TGCAGCGGTTGGGACAGGGGGACCTACGAGCAGTACTTC
TRBJ1-2,TRBV6-6,NA,TRBD1,CASSPTGAYGYTF,TGTGCCAGCAGTCCTACAGGGGCCTATGGCTACACCTTC
TRBJ2-5,TRBV4-1,NA,NA,CASSRRFEMRVETQYF,TGCGCCAGCAGCCGCCGGTTCGAGATGAGGGTAGAGACCCAGTACTTC
TRBJ2-7,TRBV13,NA,TRBD2,CASSLDSGSSYEQYF,TGTGCCAGCAGCTTAGATAGCGGGAGTTCCTACGAGCAGTACTTC